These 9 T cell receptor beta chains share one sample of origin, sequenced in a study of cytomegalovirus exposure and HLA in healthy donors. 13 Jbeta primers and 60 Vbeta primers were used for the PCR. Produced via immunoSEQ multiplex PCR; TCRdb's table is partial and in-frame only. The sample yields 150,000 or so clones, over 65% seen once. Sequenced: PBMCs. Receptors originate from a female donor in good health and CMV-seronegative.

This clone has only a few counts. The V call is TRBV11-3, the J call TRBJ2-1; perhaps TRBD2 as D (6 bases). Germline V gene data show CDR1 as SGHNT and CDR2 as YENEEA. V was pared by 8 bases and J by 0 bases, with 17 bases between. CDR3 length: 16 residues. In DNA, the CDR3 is TGTGCCAGCCCGAGGAGGGAGCGGTCCTCCTACAATGAGCAGTTCTTC. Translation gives CASPRRERSSYNEQFF.

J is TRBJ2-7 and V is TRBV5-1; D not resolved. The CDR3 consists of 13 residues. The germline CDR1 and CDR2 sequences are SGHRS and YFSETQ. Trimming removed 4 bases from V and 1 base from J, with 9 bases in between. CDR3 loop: CASSGGRSYEQYF. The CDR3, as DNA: TGCGCCAGCAGCGGCGGTAGGTCCTACGAGCAGTACTTC.

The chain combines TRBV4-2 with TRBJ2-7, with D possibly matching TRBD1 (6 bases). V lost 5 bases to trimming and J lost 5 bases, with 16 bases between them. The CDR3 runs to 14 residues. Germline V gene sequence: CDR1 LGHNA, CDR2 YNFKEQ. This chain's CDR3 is CASSYLDRPNEQYF. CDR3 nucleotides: TGTGCCAGCAGCTATTTGGACAGACCCAACGAGCAGTACTTC.

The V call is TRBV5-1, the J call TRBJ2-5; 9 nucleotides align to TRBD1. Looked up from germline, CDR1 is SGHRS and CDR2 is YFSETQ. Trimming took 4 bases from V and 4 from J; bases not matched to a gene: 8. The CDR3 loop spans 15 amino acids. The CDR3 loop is CASSNTGGNVETQYF. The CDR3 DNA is TGCGCCAGCAGCAACACAGGGGGCAATGTAGAGACCCAGTACTTC.

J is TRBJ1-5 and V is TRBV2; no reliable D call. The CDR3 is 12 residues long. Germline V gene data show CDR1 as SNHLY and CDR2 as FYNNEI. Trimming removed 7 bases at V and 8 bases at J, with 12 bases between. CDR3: CASNGVYEPQHF. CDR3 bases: TGTGCCAGCAACGGGGTGTACGAGCCCCAGCATTTT.

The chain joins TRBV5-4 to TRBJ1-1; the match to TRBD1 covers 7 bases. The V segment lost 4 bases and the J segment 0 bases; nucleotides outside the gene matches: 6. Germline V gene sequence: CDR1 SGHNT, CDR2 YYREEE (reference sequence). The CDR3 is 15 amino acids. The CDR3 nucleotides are TGTGCCAGCAGCCTTCAGACAGGGCTGAACACTGAAGCTTTCTTT. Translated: CASSLQTGLNTEAFF.

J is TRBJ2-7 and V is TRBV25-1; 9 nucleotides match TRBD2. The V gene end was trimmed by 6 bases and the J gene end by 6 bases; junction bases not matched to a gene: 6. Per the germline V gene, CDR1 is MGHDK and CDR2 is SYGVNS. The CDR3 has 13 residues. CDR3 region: CASRAGGDGEQYF. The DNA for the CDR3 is TGTGCCAGCAGGGCGGGGGGGGACGGCGAGCAGTACTTC.

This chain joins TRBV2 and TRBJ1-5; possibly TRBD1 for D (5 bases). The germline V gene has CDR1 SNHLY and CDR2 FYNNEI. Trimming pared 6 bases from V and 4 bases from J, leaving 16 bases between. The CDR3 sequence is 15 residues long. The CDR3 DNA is TGTGCCAGCAGCCTAGGACACTTAATTAATCAGCCCCAGCATTTT. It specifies CASSLGHLINQPQHF.

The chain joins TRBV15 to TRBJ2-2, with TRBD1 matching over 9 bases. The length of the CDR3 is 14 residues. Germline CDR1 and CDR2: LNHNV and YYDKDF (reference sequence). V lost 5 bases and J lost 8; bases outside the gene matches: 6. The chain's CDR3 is CATSQGQGGGELFF. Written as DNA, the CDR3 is TGTGCCACCAGCCAGGGACAGGGTGGGGGGGAGCTGTTTTTT.